The 15 T cell receptor delta chains below were found in one sample sequenced in a study of γδ T cells in repeated Plasmodium falciparum infection (dated by TCRdb to the early 2020s). To prepare the library, multiplex PCR was applied. The sequencing machine was an Illumina MiSeq. TCRdb reprocessed the public reads with the caller CATT; rows with the same DNA were merged afterwards. This sample lists 80,000 to 95,000 delta-chain clones; 1.4% were detected once. The ten most abundant clones make up roughly 8.1% of the sample. For bulk TCR repertoire analysis, Vgamma9/Vdelta2+ and Vdelta2-negative gammadelta T cell populations were flow-sorted out of peripheral blood mononuclear cells. Sequencing was performed on gamma-delta T cells from blood. All receptors derive from a pool of human donors (malaria-infected and uninfected, not separated).

This clone was counted only a few times. The protein recorded in TCRdb matches a much larger clone and deviates from this DNA's translation at residue 20, suggesting a read error; the protein here is obtained by translating the DNA. The chain uses TRDV3 and TRDJ1, with 9 bases matching TRDD3. The J gene, not given by TCRdb, was assigned here from a germline match of the nucleotide sequence. This CDR3 spans 23 amino acids. CDR1 TVYSNPD and CDR2 GDNSRS come from the germline V gene (reference sequence). The CDR3 sequence: CAGEVLSYLETGGKKRYTDILIF. The CDR3, as DNA: TGTGCCGGGGAAGTCCTTTCCTACTTAGAAACTGGGGGAAAAAAGCGGTACACCGATATACTCATCTTT.

This clone was counted only a few times. The protein recorded in TCRdb matches a much larger clone and deviates from this DNA's translation at residue 11, suggesting a read error; the protein here is obtained by translating the DNA. The chain has TRDV1 and TRDJ1; tentative D call: TRDD2 (8 bases). This CDR3 contains 21 residues. Germline lookup yields CDR1 TSWWSYY and CDR2 QGS. Trimming stripped 4 bases from V and 0 bases from J, with 30 bases between. The CDR3 loop is CALGGAFLSRIGGKYTDKLIF. The CDR3 DNA reads as TGTGCTCTTGGGGGGGCCTTCCTAAGCCGTATTGGGGGAAAGTACACCGATAAACTCATCTTT.

This clone came up a few times. This may be a read error: a much more frequent sequence differs by one nucleotide. This CDR3 is also generated by other DNA sequences in the sample. The chain joins TRDV1 to TRDJ1; 10 bases are shared with TRDD3. The CDR3 is 19 amino acids. Germline V gene data show CDR1 as TSWWSYY and CDR2 as QGS. This CDR3 reads CALGECSYPAYWGIPGLIF. CDR3 in DNA: TGTGCTCTGGGGGAATGTTCCTACCCCGCGTACTGGGGGATCCCAGGGCTCATCTTT.

For this clone: TCRdb has a much larger clone's protein, which differs at residue 12 from the translation of this DNA, likely because of a read error; what is shown is the protein translated from the DNA. This chain links TRDV1 with TRDJ1; TRDD2 matches at 7 bases. Here the J gene was assigned by germline matching of the DNA, as TCRdb has none. The CDR3 is made up of 17 amino acids. Germline CDR1 and CDR2: TSWWSYY and QGS. Trimming removed 4 bases from V and 3 bases from J; junction bases left unmatched: 14. The CDR3 DNA sequence: TGTGCTCTTGGGGCGGCCTTCCTTTTCGCACACGCCGATAAACTCATCTTT. Its protein is CALGAAFLFAHADKLIF.

This clone was counted at least ten times. The chain has TRDV1 and TRDJ1; 8 bases are shared with TRDD3. Per the germline V gene, CDR1 is TSWWSYY and CDR2 is QGS. CDR3 length: 17 amino acids. Trimming at V came to 1 base and at J to 5 bases, leaving 12 bases not matched to a gene. The CDR3 loop is CALGERRPGWGMDKLIF. CDR3 coding DNA: TGTGCTCTTGGGGAACGACGTCCTGGATGGGGGATGGATAAACTCATCTTT.

This clone occurred a few times. The protein recorded in TCRdb matches a much larger clone and deviates from this DNA's translation at residue 5, suggesting a read error; the protein here is obtained by translating the DNA. The chain couples TRDV2 to TRDJ2; 10 bases match TRDD3. The J gene is not listed in TCRdb, so it was assigned here from a DNA match to germline. Germline-derived CDR1 and CDR2 are GEAIGNYY and EKD. V shed 3 bases, J shed 5 bases, and the junction held 5 bases outside the gene matches. This CDR3 contains 15 residues. The CDR3 sequence is CACDFILGDTAQLFF. The CDR3 coding sequence is TGTGCCTGTGACTTCATACTGGGGGATACAGCACAACTCTTCTTT.

This clone was recorded a few times. Translating this DNA gives a protein that differs at residue 15 from the TCRdb one, which belongs to a much larger clone; a read error is likely, and the protein shown is this translation. V is TRDV1 and J is TRDJ1, with 7 bases aligning to TRDD3. The CDR3 has 19 amino acids. The J segment lost 9 bases and the V segment lost 1 base, leaving 23 bases of the junction unmatched. Per the germline V gene, CDR1 is TSWWSYY and CDR2 is QGS. In DNA, the CDR3 is TGTGCTCTTGGGGAACCCCACTCTTCCCCGAGGGGTGGGGGAACGGAACTCATCTTT. This codes for CALGEPHSSPRGGGTELIF.

With regard to this clone: This DNA translates differently at residue 13 from the TCRdb protein, which is that of a much larger clone; a read error is likely, and the protein shown is the DNA's own translation. The chain recombines TRDV1 with TRDJ1; D is possibly TRDD2 or TRDD3 (6 bases each). In germline, CDR1 is TSWWSYY, CDR2 QGS. The CDR3 is 17 amino acids. The DNA of the CDR3 is TGTGCTCTTCCCCGTCCTACGGTACTGGGAGGCACCAATAAACTCATCTTT. This translates into CALPRPTVLGGTNKLIF.

This clone was counted a few times. This likely stems from a read error, as it lies one base from a far larger clone. This sample also contains other DNA sequences that code for the same CDR3. The chain joins TRDV1 to TRDJ1; 8 positions agree with TRDD3. TCRdb gives no J gene; it was assigned here by matching the DNA to germline. Germline loops: CDR1 TSWWSYY, CDR2 QGS. The CDR3 is 21 residues long. V trimming: 0 bases; J trimming: 3 bases; junction bases outside the gene matches: 21. The CDR3 here is CALGELRSGLYWGMGPDKLIF. In DNA form, the CDR3 reads TGTGCTCTTGGGGAACTACGTTCGGGTCTATATTGGGGGATGGGCCCCGATAAACTCATCTTT.

This clone came up a few times. One base separates it from a far larger clone, so it is likely a read error. Other DNA sequences in this specimen translate into the identical CDR3. The V gene is TRDV1, the J gene TRDJ1, with 9 bases identical to TRDD3. V lost 2 bases to trimming and J lost 10 bases; unmatched junction nucleotides: 17. This CDR3 has 17 amino acids. Germline-derived CDR1 and CDR2 are TSWWSYY and QGS. The CDR3 reads CALGEEGLLGDTIRLIF. The CDR3 region has the DNA TGTGCTCTTGGGGAAGAGGGTCTACTGGGGGACACCATAAGACTCATCTTT.

Notes on this clone: A read error is the likely source, as a far larger clone sits one nucleotide away. Other DNA sequences in this specimen translate into the identical CDR3. The rearrangement links TRDV1 to TRDJ1; a weak D match, TRDD3 (5 bases). The J gene was missing in TCRdb and was found by matching the end of the DNA to germline. The V end was cut by 5 bases, the J end by 6 bases, with 34 bases between. The germline CDR1 and CDR2 sequences are TSWWSYY and QGS. The CDR3 contains 20 residues. CDR3 residues: CALGPPNGGTPVVGNHKLIF. The CDR3 DNA reads as TGTGCTCTTGGGCCCCCGAATGGTGGCACCCCGGTTGTGGGGAACCATAAACTCATCTTT.

This clone was picked up many times. The amino acid sequence in TCRdb belongs to a much larger clone and departs from this DNA's translation at residue 17, likely a sequencing read error; the sequence shown is translated from the DNA. The chain recombines TRDV1 with TRDJ1; perhaps D is TRDD2 or TRDD3 (8 bases each). No J segment appears in TCRdb, so it was assigned here by matching the sequence to germline. Per the germline V gene, CDR1 is TSWWSYY and CDR2 is QGS. V lost 1 base and J 10 bases, leaving 34 bases between the germline ends. CDR3 size: 20 residues. CDR3 coding DNA: TGTGCTCTTGGGGAACCCCGCTTCCTACGTGGGGGATCAGGGGCCGGTAGACTCATCTTT. This gives the protein CALGEPRFLRGGSGAGRLIF.

A few counts support this clone. This is likely an artifact of a read error, given a far larger clone one base away. This sample includes further DNA sequences coding for the same CDR3. The genes are TRDV1 and TRDJ1; TRDD3 aligns across 9 bases. Unmatched junction bases numbered 33, after V lost 6 bases and J lost 7 bases. The length of the CDR3 is 22 residues. Germline CDR1 TSWWSYY, CDR2 QGS. In nucleotides, the CDR3 is TGTGCTCTTGGTATTCGCAACGTCCGTCCTACCTTACTGGGGGACCTAAGAGGTAAACTCATCTTT. Its protein is CALGIRNVRPTLLGDLRGKLIF.

This clone was observed a handful of times. A far larger clone is just one base off, so this is likely a read error. Other DNA sequences in this specimen translate into the identical CDR3. The chain carries TRDV1 and TRDJ1; TRDD3 might be the D (5 bases). The CDR3 runs 12 residues. CDR1 TSWWSYY and CDR2 QGS come from the germline V gene. The CDR3 protein is CALGVGADKLIF. DNA of the CDR3: TGTGCCCTGGGAGTCGGTGCCGATAAACTCATCTTT.

In the case of this clone: This likely came from a read error, as a far larger clone is one base away. Additional DNA sequences in this sample encode the identical CDR3. For the V gene the call is TRDV1; the J gene has no call; the table names TRDD3, a call not compared with the DNA. This CDR3 is built from 23 residues. Germline CDR1 reads TSWWSYY; CDR2 reads QGS. The CDR3, as DNA: TGTGCTCTTGGGGAACTTCCATTACTTTCGAACCCTTGGGGATCCCATTACACCGATAAACTCATCTTC. This codes for CALGELPLLSNPWGSHYTDKLIF.